One sample yielded the 18 T cell receptor beta chains listed below, sequenced in a study of cytomegalovirus exposure and HLA in healthy donors. The PCR ran on 60 Vbeta and 13 Jbeta primers. Sequencing used immunoSEQ multiplex PCR; TCRdb keeps in-frame clones, though not all of them. The table has almost 65,000 clones, roughly 80% seen once. Input material: PBMCs. Receptors originate from a male donor in good health and CMV-seropositive.

The chain has TRBV7-2 and TRBJ2-1, with TRBD2 matching over 15 bases. This CDR3 is built from 16 residues. V shed 4 bases, J shed 6 bases, and the junction held 4 bases outside the gene matches. Per the germline V gene, CDR1 is SGHTA and CDR2 is FQGNSA. This CDR3 is CASSSGLAGGLNEQFF. Here the CDR3 DNA reads TGTGCCAGCAGCTCCGGACTAGCGGGGGGGCTCAATGAGCAGTTCTTC. Based on the CDR3 plus reference TRBV7-2 and TRBJ2-1, the full variable domain is GAGVSQSPSNKVTEKGKDVELRCDPISGHTALYWYRQSLGQGLEFLIYFQGNSAPDKSGLPSDRFSAERTGGSVSTLTIQRTQQEDSAVYLCASSSGLAGGLNEQFFGPGTRLTVL.

The V and J genes are TRBV7-6 and TRBJ2-3; 11 bases are a match to TRBD2. Germline values: CDR1 SGHVS, CDR2 FNYEAQ. After removal of 1 base from V and 3 bases from J, the junction contained 0 bases not matched to a gene. The CDR3 length is 15 residues. CDR3 sequence (DNA): TGTGCCAGCAGCTTAGGACTAGCGGGGACAGATACGCAGTATTTT. The encoded protein is CASSLGLAGTDTQYF.

The rearrangement links TRBV29-1 to TRBJ1-2; 8 bases are shared with TRBD1. Trimming removed 7 bases from V and 6 bases from J; junction bases left unmatched: 13. Germline assignment: CDR1 SQVTM and CDR2 ANQGSEA. CDR3 length: 14 amino acids. The CDR3 reads CSAVLQGGLHGYTF. The CDR3 DNA sequence: TGCAGCGCCGTCCTACAGGGGGGGCTTCATGGCTACACCTTC.

The gene calls are TRBV7-9 and TRBJ2-3; 9 nucleotides align to TRBD2. Per germline, CDR1 SEHNR and CDR2 FQNEAQ (reference sequence). V lost 5 bases and J lost 2; bases outside the gene matches: 5. The CDR3 covers 15 residues. CDR3 in amino acids: CASSPSGGHTDTQYF. CDR3 DNA sequence: TGTGCCAGCAGCCCGAGCGGGGGGCACACAGATACGCAGTATTTT.

This clone was observed once. The V call is TRBV21-1, the J call TRBJ2-1; the listed D gene, TRBD2, was not tested against the DNA. TRBV21-1 is flagged as a pseudogene. The CDR3 length is 18 residues. As DNA, the CDR3 is TGTGCCAGCAGCCTCCTTGGGACTATCCGTTCGTTAGGCAATGAGCAGTTCTTC. Translated: CASSLLGTIRSLGNEQFF.

This sequence joins TRBV4-1 and TRBJ1-1; TRBD1 aligns across 9 bases. J gave up 4 bases and V 0 bases, and 3 bases lay outside the gene matches. The germline gives CDR1 MGHRA, CDR2 YSYEKL. This CDR3 comprises 15 residues. CDR3 protein: CASSQDTGGGTEAFF. The CDR3, as DNA: TGCGCCAGCAGCCAAGATACAGGGGGCGGCACTGAAGCTTTCTTT.

This clone has only a few counts. The gene calls are TRBV9 and TRBJ1-2; D not resolved. Trimming removed 3 bases at V and 0 bases at J, with 9 bases between. This CDR3 comprises 14 residues. In germline, CDR1 is SGDLS, CDR2 YYNGEE. Here the CDR3 reads CASSGGSTNYGYTF. The DNA for the CDR3 is TGTGCCAGCAGCGGCGGCAGCACTAACTATGGCTACACCTTC.

The chain uses TRBV7-9 and TRBJ2-3; TRBD2 agrees at 8 bases. CDR1 and CDR2 from the germline V gene are SEHNR and FQNEAQ (reference sequence). J lost 6 bases, V lost 2 bases, and 13 bases had no gene match. The CDR3 has 17 amino acids. The CDR3 loop reads CASSLKGGLAGYDTQYF. CDR3 nucleotides: TGTGCCAGCAGCTTAAAAGGGGGTCTAGCGGGTTACGATACGCAGTATTTT.

J is TRBJ1-1 and V is TRBV5-1, with TRBD1 as a possible D gene (6 bases). Between the trimmed V and J ends, which lost 0 bases and 1 base, there was a span of 10 bases. Per the germline V gene, CDR1 is SGHRS and CDR2 is YFSETQ. This CDR3 spans 15 amino acids. CDR3 loop: CASSLGQGWNTEAFF. CDR3 coding DNA: TGCGCCAGCAGCTTGGGGCAGGGGTGGAACACTGAAGCTTTCTTT.

The V and J genes are TRBV7-8 and TRBJ2-1, with 7 bases identical to TRBD1. CDR1 and CDR2 (germline): SGHVS, FQNEAQ. Germline trimming cut 5 bases from V and 1 base from J; bases unmatched to any gene: 8. This CDR3 is built from 16 residues. CDR3 DNA: TGTGCCAGCAGCCCTAGGACAGGCCAGTCCTACAATGAGCAGTTCTTC. It codes for CASSPRTGQSYNEQFF.

V usage is TRBV7-2 and J usage is TRBJ2-7, with D possibly being TRBD1 (5 bases). The CDR3 runs to 14 residues. Germline loops: CDR1 SGHTA, CDR2 FQGNSA. Trimming removed 1 base at V and 3 bases at J, with 10 bases between. The CDR3 spells CASSLGRELYEQYF. Here the CDR3 DNA reads TGTGCCAGCAGCTTAGGCAGGGAACTCTACGAGCAGTACTTC.

The chain joins TRBV27 to TRBJ1-5; 7 bases are shared with TRBD1. The CDR3 covers 13 residues. The V and J ends lost 10 bases and 1 base, in that order; junction bases with no gene match: 4. Germline CDR1 and CDR2: MNHEY and SMNVEV (reference sequence). CDR3 region: CATKTGSNQPQHF. The CDR3 DNA reads TGTGCCACCAAGACAGGGAGCAATCAGCCCCAGCATTTT.

The chain carries TRBV27 and TRBJ1-2; TRBD1 is a possible D gene (6 bases). The CDR3 runs 14 residues. V lost 2 bases, J lost 8 bases, and 15 bases lay in between. Germline CDR1 and CDR2: MNHEY and SMNVEV (reference sequence). The CDR3 coding sequence is TGTGCCAGCAGTTTAGTGGGGGCTGAGGGGGGCTACACCTTC. Amino acid sequence: CASSLVGAEGGYTF.

This sequence joins TRBV6-5 and TRBJ2-1; 11 bases match TRBD1. V lost 1 base, J lost 6 bases, and 2 bases stayed unmatched. The germline V gene encodes CDR1 MNHEY and CDR2 SVGAGI. The CDR3 consists of 15 residues. The CDR3 spells CASSYFGTGGNEQFF. Written as DNA, the CDR3 is TGTGCCAGCAGTTACTTCGGGACAGGGGGCAATGAGCAGTTCTTC.

The CDR3 sequence: CASSVGGGVRYEQYF. The CDR3 coding sequence is TGTGCCAGCAGCGTAGGCGGAGGGGTGAGGTACGAGCAGTACTTC. This chain joins TRBV9 and TRBJ2-7, with a possible D match to TRBD2 (6 bases). Between the trimmed V and J ends, which lost 0 bases and 4 bases, there was a span of 14 bases. This CDR3 spans 15 amino acids. Germline values: CDR1 SGDLS, CDR2 YYNGEE.

The chain couples TRBV30 to TRBJ2-5; TRBD1 is a possible D gene (6 bases). CDR3 length: 11 residues. Per germline, CDR1 GTSNPN and CDR2 SVGIG (reference sequence). The CDR3 coding sequence is TGTGTGGCGAGGGGGCAAGAGACCCAGTACTTC. Its protein product is CVARGQETQYF.

This rearrangement joins TRBV7-9 to TRBJ1-6; possible D gene TRBD1, 5 bases. This CDR3 contains 17 residues. CDR1 is SEHNR, CDR2 FQNEAQ, per germline (reference sequence). Trimming removed 0 bases from V and 8 bases from J, with 17 bases in between. In DNA, the CDR3 is TGTGCCAGCAGCTTAGCCTTGGATGACAGTGGTCATTCACCCCTCCACTTT. Its protein product is CASSLALDDSGHSPLHF.

This clone was detected only a few times. CDR3 residues: CASRPSARGLENTIYF. In DNA form, the CDR3 reads TGCGCCAGCAGGCCAAGTGCCAGGGGGCTGGAAAACACCATATATTTT. V usage is TRBV23-1 and J usage is TRBJ1-3, with TRBD1 matching 8 bases. TRBV23-1 is an ORF for which the function is uncertain. The CDR3 extends over 16 amino acids. The V segment lost 6 bases and the J segment 6 bases; nucleotides outside the gene matches: 13.